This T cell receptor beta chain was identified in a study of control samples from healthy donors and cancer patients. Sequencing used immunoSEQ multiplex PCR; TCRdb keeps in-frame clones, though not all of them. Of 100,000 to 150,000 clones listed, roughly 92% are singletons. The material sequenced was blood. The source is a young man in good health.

The CDR3 DNA follows: TGTGCCAGCAGCGTAGGAGGGCACAATTCACCCCTCCACTTT. This sequence encodes CASSVGGHNSPLHF. The chain carries TRBV9 and TRBJ1-6; no definite D call. The germline gives CDR1 SGDLS, CDR2 YYNGEE. The CDR3 is 14 residues long. Deletions cut 0 bases from V and 7 bases from J, with 8 bases between.